The present T cell receptor (beta chain) was sequenced within a study of shared clonotypes between healthy human individuals. Study-wide context: The study used three CD4 naive, three CD4 memory, two CD8 naive and one CD8 memory plate per donor.

The CDR3 totals 13 residues. Per the germline V gene, CDR1 is SGHRS and CDR2 is YFSETQ. Trimming removed 4 bases from V and 4 bases from J, with 11 bases in between. Profiled with immunoSEQ multiplex PCR; TCRdb holds only in-frame clones, not every one. The table shows over a million clones, with approximately 98% occurring only once. Regarding this clone: No antigen is known for it.

Healthy and HIV-negative, the adult donors had no recent acute infections or vaccinations. Study-level findings and limits: When naive CD4 clonotypes were compared across several donors, about 4.8% were shared. Compared with memory subsets, naive subsets generally had larger estimated richness.

This sequence joins TRBV5-1 and TRBJ2-5; tentatively, D is TRBD2 (6 bases). The clonotype comes from a man aged 30 to 39 in good health. Sequencing used naive CD4+ T cells sorted from blood. Subset of the sample: CD45RA+ positively selected. CDR3 residues: CASSIQGGETQYF. The CDR3 nucleotides are TGCGCCAGCAGCATCCAGGGAGGAGAGACCCAGTACTTC.